This T cell receptor (beta chain) comes out of a study of Ad26.COV2.S vaccination and SARS-CoV-2 variants. In its sample, this clone was seen many times. Its antigen is currently unknown. Only in-frame clones appear in the TCRdb table, and some are missing; sequencing was by immunoSEQ multiplex PCR. The data contain approximately 350,000 clones, around nine tenths of them singletons. The germline CDR1 and CDR2 sequences are LGHNT and FRNRAP. The CDR3 covers 13 residues. Trimming shortened V by 6 bases and J by 1 base, and 9 bases separated the two germline ends. Stated treatment: roughly 18 received Ad26.COV2.S at low or high dose, single or two shots; 5 received placebo; per-sample allocation not given. Sampling was done on day 63 after the first vaccine or placebo injection. Points from the study as a whole: From the TCR breadth and depth analyses, total T cell responses may have been underestimated. Recipients of either vaccine or placebo displayed similar breadth of non-spike TCRs.

The source of this sequence is a person aged 18-60 years who received the Ad26.COV2.S COVID-19 vaccine or a placebo. The input for sequencing was peripheral blood, taken in a trial of Ad26.COV2.S vaccine versus placebo. The chain employs TRBV12-5 and TRBJ2-5; unclear D gene. The CDR3 coding sequence is TGTGCTAGTGGAATACGGATCCAAGAGACCCAGTACTTC. Translation gives CASGIRIQETQYF.